A selection of T cell receptor beta chains follows, all from one sample in a study of identical twins. From the 5' RACE reads, TCRdb called clonotypes with MiXCR, one entry per CDR3 protein. The data show some 790,000 distinct CDR3 sequences, about 18% seen once. The same specimen was also included in a second study, on T cells expressing NK-cell markers.

Specimen: PBMCs. These receptors came from a woman under 30 in good health. Each CDR3 is given with its conserved first and last residue. D genes are given only for firm matches. Size is stated for part of the rows, as once, few or many counts, or as a class when the clone is expanded.

J gene: TRBJ2-7
V gene: TRBV12-3/TRBV12-4
D gene: NA
clone size: NA
CDR3 DNA: TGTGCCAGCAGTTTAGCGCTAACAGTCCTAACCTACGAGCAGTACTTC
CDR3 protein: CASSLALTVLTYEQYF

J gene: TRBJ1-2
V gene: TRBV20-1
D gene: NA
clone size: NA
CDR3 DNA: TGCAGTGCTAGATACAGCAACTATGGCTACACCTTC
CDR3 protein: CSARYSNYGYTF

J gene: TRBJ2-1
V gene: TRBV6-1
D gene: NA
clone size: NA
CDR3 DNA: TGTGCCAGCAGTGACCGCAGGGTTGAGGGCAATGAGCAGTTCTTC
CDR3 protein: CASSDRRVEGNEQFF

J gene: TRBJ2-1
V gene: TRBV5-6
D gene: NA
clone size: few
CDR3 DNA: TGTGCCAGCAGCTTGGCTGGGCTCGGGTACAATGAGCAGTTCTTC
CDR3 protein: CASSLAGLGYNEQFF

J gene: TRBJ2-5
V gene: TRBV7-9
D gene: NA
clone size: many
CDR3 DNA: TGTGCCAGCAGCTTATCCGAGACCCAGTACTTC
CDR3 protein: CASSLSETQYF

J gene: TRBJ1-1
V gene: TRBV11-3
D gene: NA
clone size: few
CDR3 DNA: TGTGCCAGCAGCTTAGATTTTGATCCGAACACTGAAGCTTTCTTT
CDR3 protein: CASSLDFDPNTEAFF

J gene: TRBJ2-1
V gene: TRBV7-6
D gene: NA
clone size: NA
CDR3 DNA: TGTGCCAGCAGCTTAGAGAGGGGTAGAGTCCAGTTCTTC
CDR3 protein: CASSLERGRVQFF

J gene: TRBJ2-5
V gene: TRBV12-3/TRBV12-4
D gene: NA
clone size: few
CDR3 DNA: TGTGCCAGCGGATTACGAGGGAGGGAGACCCAGTACTTC
CDR3 protein: CASGLRGRETQYF

J gene: TRBJ2-2
V gene: TRBV10-3
D gene: TRBD2
clone size: NA
CDR3 DNA: TGTGCCATCAGTCCGACTAGCGGGAGGGCCGGGGAGCTGTTTTTT
CDR3 protein: CAISPTSGRAGELFF

J gene: TRBJ2-7
V gene: TRBV29-1
D gene: TRBD2
clone size: few
CDR3 DNA: TGCAGCGTTGAAGATTGGGGGGATACTAGCGGTAGGGAGCAGTACTTC
CDR3 protein: CSVEDWGDTSGREQYF

J gene: TRBJ2-5
V gene: TRBV5-5
D gene: TRBD2
clone size: few
CDR3 DNA: TGTGCCAGCAGCTTGGCCGGGGGGAAGGGGTACTTC
CDR3 protein: CASSLAGGKGYF

J gene: TRBJ2-5
V gene: TRBV12-3/TRBV12-4
D gene: NA
clone size: many
CDR3 DNA: TGTGCCAGCAGTCGGACTGGAAGACAAGAGACCCAGTACTTC
CDR3 protein: CASSRTGRQETQYF

J gene: TRBJ1-4
V gene: TRBV20-1
D gene: NA
clone size: NA
CDR3 DNA: TGCAGTGCCTGGCCAGGGATAAATGAAAAACTGTTTTTT
CDR3 protein: CSAWPGINEKLFF

J gene: TRBJ2-1
V gene: TRBV12-3/TRBV12-4
D gene: TRBD1
clone size: few
CDR3 DNA: TGTGCCAGCAGCGTAAGACAGGGCAGTGAGCAGTTCTTC
CDR3 protein: CASSVRQGSEQFF

J gene: TRBJ2-3
V gene: TRBV19
D gene: NA
clone size: NA
CDR3 DNA: TGTGCCAGTACCCCACCGGGCGTGGCAGATACGCAGTATTTT
CDR3 protein: CASTPPGVADTQYF

J gene: TRBJ2-5
V gene: TRBV4-1
D gene: NA
clone size: few
CDR3 DNA: TGCGCCAGCAGCCAACAGGGATGGGAGACCCAGTACTTC
CDR3 protein: CASSQQGWETQYF

J gene: TRBJ2-1
V gene: TRBV10-3
D gene: NA
clone size: NA
CDR3 DNA: TGTGCCATCAGTGAGGGGCTGATGGGGGTTCAGTTCTTC
CDR3 protein: CAISEGLMGVQFF

J gene: TRBJ1-1
V gene: TRBV28
D gene: TRBD1
clone size: few
CDR3 DNA: TGTGCCAGCAGTTTTTCCGGGACAGGGTATATCAACACTGAAGCTTTCTTT
CDR3 protein: CASSFSGTGYINTEAFF

J gene: TRBJ2-2
V gene: TRBV9
D gene: TRBD2
clone size: NA
CDR3 DNA: TGTGCCAGCAAACCGAGCGGGGGATCCGGGGAGCTGTTTTTT
CDR3 protein: CASKPSGGSGELFF

J gene: TRBJ2-1
V gene: TRBV7-9
D gene: NA
clone size: NA
CDR3 DNA: TGTGCCAGCAGCGAACAGAGAAGCTCCTACAATGAGCAGTTCTTC
CDR3 protein: CASSEQRSSYNEQFF

J gene: TRBJ2-7
V gene: TRBV11-2
D gene: TRBD2
clone size: NA
CDR3 DNA: TGTGCCAGCAGCTTAGACGGCCAGGTGGCTCGGACTAGCGGACACTCCTTC
CDR3 protein: CASSLDGQVARTSGHSF

J gene: TRBJ2-3
V gene: TRBV20-1
D gene: TRBD2
clone size: NA
CDR3 DNA: TGCAGTGCGGGGGGGGGAGGCGGTTATTCAGATACGCAGTATTTT
CDR3 protein: CSAGGGGGYSDTQYF

J gene: TRBJ2-1
V gene: TRBV4-3
D gene: TRBD2
clone size: few
CDR3 DNA: TGCGCCAGCAGCCCCCTAGCGGCGGACTACAATGAGCAGTTCTTC
CDR3 protein: CASSPLAADYNEQFF

J gene: TRBJ1-2
V gene: TRBV12-3/TRBV12-4
D gene: NA
clone size: few
CDR3 DNA: TGTGCCAGCAGTTTAGCCAGGGACCTGCGGGACTATGGCTACACCTTC
CDR3 protein: CASSLARDLRDYGYTF

J gene: TRBJ1-1
V gene: TRBV20-1
D gene: TRBD1
clone size: NA
CDR3 DNA: TGCAGTGCTAGAGAGGGGACAGGGGTTACTGAAGCTTTCTTT
CDR3 protein: CSAREGTGVTEAFF

J gene: TRBJ2-1
V gene: TRBV10-3
D gene: TRBD2
clone size: few
CDR3 DNA: TGTGCCACGATAAAAATAGCGGGCGGGTCCCATAATGAGCAGTTCTTC
CDR3 protein: CATIKIAGGSHNEQFF

J gene: TRBJ2-1
V gene: TRBV20-1
D gene: NA
clone size: few
CDR3 DNA: TGCAGTGCTAGAGATCGGGCCGAGCAGTTCTTC
CDR3 protein: CSARDRAEQFF

J gene: TRBJ1-2
V gene: TRBV7-9
D gene: NA
clone size: few
CDR3 DNA: TGTGCCAGCAGCTTAGATGCAGGGGGCTACACCTTC
CDR3 protein: CASSLDAGGYTF

J gene: TRBJ2-7
V gene: TRBV7-9
D gene: TRBD2
clone size: NA
CDR3 DNA: TGTGCCAGCAGCTTCTCGAGCGGGGGGCCGTCCTACGAGCAGTACTTC
CDR3 protein: CASSFSSGGPSYEQYF

J gene: TRBJ2-7
V gene: TRBV11-2
D gene: NA
clone size: few
CDR3 DNA: TGTGCCAGCAGCGGGGGCGGGACCTACGAGCAGTACTTC
CDR3 protein: CASSGGGTYEQYF

J gene: TRBJ2-7
V gene: TRBV27
D gene: NA
clone size: NA
CDR3 DNA: TGTGCCAGCAGTTTATCCGGGACCGAGTACGAGCAGTACTTC
CDR3 protein: CASSLSGTEYEQYF

J gene: TRBJ2-5
V gene: TRBV6-5
D gene: NA
clone size: NA
CDR3 DNA: TGTGCCAGCAGTTACTCGAAGTCGCGGGTACAAGAGACCCAGTACTTC
CDR3 protein: CASSYSKSRVQETQYF

J gene: TRBJ2-7
V gene: TRBV9
D gene: TRBD1
clone size: NA
CDR3 DNA: TGTGCCAGCAGCCGTGGGACAGCAGGATACGAGCAGTACTTC
CDR3 protein: CASSRGTAGYEQYF

J gene: TRBJ1-2
V gene: TRBV7-9
D gene: NA
clone size: NA
CDR3 DNA: TGTGCCAGCAGCTCCCCGCCTAACTTGTATGGCTACACCTTC
CDR3 protein: CASSSPPNLYGYTF

J gene: TRBJ2-1
V gene: TRBV7-9
D gene: TRBD2
clone size: NA
CDR3 DNA: TGTGCCAGCAGCTCAGGACTAGCAGTCGAGCAGTTCTTC
CDR3 protein: CASSSGLAVEQFF

J gene: TRBJ2-2
V gene: TRBV10-3
D gene: NA
clone size: few
CDR3 DNA: TGTGCCATCAGTGCCCCGGAGGCGAACACCGGGGAGCTGTTTTTT
CDR3 protein: CAISAPEANTGELFF

J gene: TRBJ2-3
V gene: TRBV6-1
D gene: NA
clone size: many
CDR3 DNA: TGTGCCAGCTCCCTCACCCTGGGAGATACGCAGTATTTT
CDR3 protein: CASSLTLGDTQYF

J gene: TRBJ2-2
V gene: TRBV6-5
D gene: NA
clone size: few
CDR3 DNA: TGTGCCAGCAGTTACTCTGCGAAGACCGGGGAGCTGTTTTTT
CDR3 protein: CASSYSAKTGELFF

J gene: TRBJ2-1
V gene: TRBV7-9
D gene: NA
clone size: few
CDR3 DNA: TGTGCCAGCATCAAAGACAGCTCCTACAATGAGCAGTTCTTC
CDR3 protein: CASIKDSSYNEQFF

J gene: TRBJ1-1
V gene: TRBV6-2/TRBV6-3
D gene: NA
clone size: NA
CDR3 DNA: TGTGCCACTTACAATAGGGCTGAAGCTTTCTTT
CDR3 protein: CATYNRAEAFF

J gene: TRBJ2-3
V gene: TRBV29-1
D gene: NA
clone size: few
CDR3 DNA: TGCAGCGTTGACGGGAGCACAGATACGCAGTATTTT
CDR3 protein: CSVDGSTDTQYF

J gene: TRBJ2-7
V gene: TRBV12-3/TRBV12-4
D gene: NA
clone size: few
CDR3 DNA: TGTGCCAGCAGTTCTGTTTCCTACGAGCAGTACTTC
CDR3 protein: CASSSVSYEQYF

J gene: TRBJ2-5
V gene: TRBV12-3/TRBV12-4
D gene: TRBD1
clone size: NA
CDR3 DNA: TGTGCCAGCAGTCTGGACAGGGCCACCTCGAAGACCCAGTACTTC
CDR3 protein: CASSLDRATSKTQYF

J gene: TRBJ2-1
V gene: TRBV9
D gene: TRBD2
clone size: few
CDR3 DNA: TGTGCCAGCAGCGCGCCGCCGGATAGCGGGTTTTCCAATGAGCAGTTCTTC
CDR3 protein: CASSAPPDSGFSNEQFF

J gene: TRBJ2-2
V gene: TRBV9
D gene: TRBD1
clone size: NA
CDR3 DNA: TGTGCCAGCAGCGCTCACAGGGGGCAAGACACCGGGGAGCTGTTTTTT
CDR3 protein: CASSAHRGQDTGELFF